This TCR beta chain was found in a study of blood T cell repertoires in COVID-19 (dated by TCRdb to the early 2020s). The study in broad terms: Samples covering the acute and convalescent phases of COVID-19 were provided by collaborators in the United States, Italy and Spain. The prospective study material was composed of cDNA or gDNA derived from T cells, B-cell-depleted T cells, or PBMCs. Deeply sampled blood TCRbeta repertoires from subjects exposed to, actively infected with, or recovered from COVID-19 were included in the dataset. The repertoires were released in a freely available public database meant as a resource for research on the immune response to SARS-CoV-2. The samples were drawn from the first 160 participants of the ongoing ImmuneRACE study and from 950 to 1,500 subjects provided by 6 global collaborators. Sample metadata almost always included a de-identified subject ID, COVID-19 status, age in years and sex. HLA class I and class II types, where available, came from metadata supplied by the sample provider rather than from assay-based typing.

To note about this clone: No cognate antigen has been identified for it. Within one base of it there is no much larger clone, and no base qualities were kept.

TCRbeta CDR3 regions were amplified from genomic DNA using the immunoSEQ Assay, a bias-controlled multiplex PCR. Per the source publication's procedure: Nucleated cell counts per sample were estimated from amplification of reference gene primers within the assay. To quantify the absolute abundance of each unique TCRbeta CDR3 rearrangement, sequence reads were collapsed and filtered. Productive Simpson clonality was computed per sample as the square root of Simpson's diversity index over productive rearrangements. TCRdb stores this immuneACCESS table with in-frame sequences only. Part of the clones is absent; in the studies checked, under half of the shortfall reflects unresolved V genes, and no reason is known for the rest. That table is the source of V, J and clone size, and D and trimming were worked out from the DNA. The sample profile shows about 190,000 clones; more than 70% of them were found once. The leading ten clones occupy roughly 6% of the sample.

General findings and caveats noted by the study authors: The amount of clinical and demographic metadata varied by source and participant and was provided uncurated.

The germline V gene (reference sequence) yields GTSNPN for CDR1 and SVGIG for CDR2. V is trimmed back by 0 bases and J by 3 bases, and the junction contains 4 bases that no gene match accounts for. The CDR3 goes from the cysteine to the phenylalanine over 14 residues. Of the read, only the CDR3 DNA is kept; its 42 bases are in frame from base 1. Another Seattle source contributed samples from volunteer blood donors who had recovered from COVID-19. The collaborating institutions used their own protocols to collect whole blood in K2EDTA tubes. Collaborator samples were shipped for TCRbeta analysis as frozen whole blood, isolated PBMCs, or DNA extracted from either sample type.

The sequenced sample was peripheral blood. The chain joins TRBV30 to TRBJ1-2, with TRBD1 matching 7 junction bases. The sequence derives from a middle-aged woman who had recovered from COVID-19. CDR3 region: CAWSVQGQDYGYTF. The DNA sequence reads TGTGCCTGGAGTGTACAGGGGCAGGACTATGGCTACACCTTC. Here the CDR3 is joined to the reference TRBV30 and TRBJ1-2 genes, and the full variable domain is: SQTIHQWPATLVQPVGSPLSLECTVEGTSNPNLYWYRQAAGRGLQLLFYSVGIGQISSEVPQNLSASRPQDRQFILSSKKLLLSDSGFYLCAWSVQGQDYGYTFGSGTRLTVV.